Listed below are T cell receptor beta chains from one sample, sequenced in a study of beta chain features in type 1 diabetes. TCRdb's table, derived via immunoSEQ multiplex PCR, lists solely in-frame clones and lacks some. The table has around 500,000 clones, around 28% seen once. The specimen was naive CD4+ T cells from blood. These receptors came from a man between 18 and 29 years old in good health. The CDR3 runs from the conserved cysteine through the conserved F or W. Fields, in order: J gene, clone size, D gene, V gene, CDR3 protein, CDR3 DNA. The D gene is left open where the match is weak. The size field is filled for only some rows; it gives once, few, many or a size class.

j_gene: TRBJ2-1
abundance: -
d_gene: -
v_gene: TRBV5-4
CDR3aa: CASSLASGEGYNEQFF
CDR3nt: TGTGCCAGCAGCTTGGCGTCAGGGGAGGGGTACAATGAGCAGTTCTTC

j_gene: TRBJ2-4
abundance: -
d_gene: TRBD2
v_gene: TRBV2
CDR3aa: CASSEGLAGLAKNIQYF
CDR3nt: TGTGCCAGCAGTGAAGGGCTAGCGGGACTAGCCAAAAACATTCAGTACTTC

j_gene: TRBJ1-1
abundance: few
d_gene: -
v_gene: TRBV30
CDR3aa: CAWKGHSYTEAFF
CDR3nt: TGTGCCTGGAAGGGACACAGTTACACTGAAGCTTTCTTT

j_gene: TRBJ1-2
abundance: -
d_gene: -
v_gene: TRBV29-1
CDR3aa: CSCSQGNYGYTF
CDR3nt: TGCAGCTGCTCGCAGGGGAACTATGGCTACACCTTC

j_gene: TRBJ2-7
abundance: few
d_gene: -
v_gene: TRBV29-1
CDR3aa: CSVERGVGEQYF
CDR3nt: TGCAGCGTTGAAAGGGGGGTCGGCGAGCAGTACTTC

j_gene: TRBJ1-2
abundance: -
d_gene: -
v_gene: TRBV30
CDR3aa: CAWSPGPVGYTF
CDR3nt: TGTGCCTGGAGTCCCGGACCCGTTGGCTACACCTTC

j_gene: TRBJ2-6
abundance: few
d_gene: -
v_gene: TRBV9
CDR3aa: CASSPSYRTTSPNVLTF
CDR3nt: TGTGCCAGCAGTCCGAGCTACAGGACGACCTCGCCCAACGTCCTGACTTTC

j_gene: TRBJ2-5
abundance: few
d_gene: -
v_gene: TRBV18
CDR3aa: CASSSIRKETQYF
CDR3nt: TGTGCCAGCTCATCCATAAGAAAAGAGACCCAGTACTTC

j_gene: TRBJ2-6
abundance: few
d_gene: -
v_gene: TRBV29-1
CDR3aa: CSVDISGTGANVLTF
CDR3nt: TGCAGCGTTGACATTAGCGGAACTGGGGCCAACGTCCTGACTTTC

j_gene: TRBJ2-1
abundance: -
d_gene: TRBD2
v_gene: TRBV10-3
CDR3aa: CAIMPGLGTVDEQFF
CDR3nt: TGTGCCATCATGCCCGGACTAGGGACCGTGGATGAGCAGTTCTTC

j_gene: TRBJ2-6
abundance: -
d_gene: TRBD1
v_gene: TRBV9
CDR3aa: CASSVGDGTGVSGANVLTF
CDR3nt: TGTGCCAGCAGCGTAGGAGACGGGACAGGGGTCTCTGGGGCCAACGTCCTGACTTTC

j_gene: TRBJ2-3
abundance: once
d_gene: TRBD2
v_gene: TRBV7-9
CDR3aa: CASSTSGSSDTQYF
CDR3nt: TGTGCCAGCAGTACTAGCGGGTCTTCAGATACGCAGTATTTT

j_gene: TRBJ2-7
abundance: few
d_gene: -
v_gene: TRBV15
CDR3aa: CATSSGFSSYEQYF
CDR3nt: TGTGCCACCAGCAGCGGGTTCAGCTCCTACGAGCAGTACTTC

j_gene: TRBJ2-3
abundance: -
d_gene: TRBD2
v_gene: TRBV7-9
CDR3aa: CASSLAGVEDTQYF
CDR3nt: TGTGCCAGCAGCCTAGCGGGAGTCGAAGATACGCAGTATTTT

j_gene: TRBJ1-5
abundance: -
d_gene: -
v_gene: TRBV7-9
CDR3aa: CASSVNMRQPQHF
CDR3nt: TGTGCCAGCAGCGTCAACATGAGGCAGCCCCAGCATTTT

j_gene: TRBJ2-3
abundance: -
d_gene: -
v_gene: TRBV9
CDR3aa: CASSVGWDGSTDTQYF
CDR3nt: TGTGCCAGCAGCGTGGGTTGGGACGGAAGCACAGATACGCAGTATTTT

j_gene: TRBJ1-2
abundance: -
d_gene: -
v_gene: TRBV13
CDR3aa: CASSLRGRGLSGYTF
CDR3nt: TGTGCCAGCAGCTTACGCGGCAGGGGTCTATCTGGCTACACCTTC

j_gene: TRBJ1-1
abundance: -
d_gene: -
v_gene: TRBV6-5
CDR3aa: CASSRRLSFDTEAFF
CDR3nt: TGTGCCAGCAGCCGCAGGCTGAGTTTTGACACTGAAGCTTTCTTT

j_gene: TRBJ1-2
abundance: -
d_gene: -
v_gene: TRBV30
CDR3aa: CAWSVRVRADYGYTF
CDR3nt: TGTGCCTGGAGTGTTCGAGTCAGGGCTGACTATGGCTACACCTTC

j_gene: TRBJ2-2
abundance: -
d_gene: -
v_gene: TRBV7-2
CDR3aa: CASSLALSDTGELFF
CDR3nt: TGTGCCAGCAGCTTAGCGCTCTCGGACACCGGGGAGCTGTTTTTT

j_gene: TRBJ2-1
abundance: few
d_gene: -
v_gene: TRBV7-3
CDR3aa: CASSSGTSRNEQFF
CDR3nt: TGTGCCAGCAGCTCCGGGACCTCACGCAATGAGCAGTTCTTC

j_gene: TRBJ2-4
abundance: -
d_gene: -
v_gene: TRBV18
CDR3aa: CASSPLRTLAKNIQYF
CDR3nt: TGTGCCAGCTCGCCGCTAAGAACCCTAGCCAAAAACATTCAGTACTTC

j_gene: TRBJ2-3
abundance: few
d_gene: -
v_gene: TRBV11-2
CDR3aa: CASSLRRDSGTDTQYF
CDR3nt: TGTGCCAGCAGCCTGAGACGGGATTCGGGCACAGATACGCAGTATTTT

j_gene: TRBJ2-1
abundance: few
d_gene: -
v_gene: TRBV11-3
CDR3aa: CASSPGGLLPEQFF
CDR3nt: TGTGCCAGCAGCCCAGGGGGACTACTGCCTGAGCAGTTCTTC

j_gene: TRBJ2-2
abundance: -
d_gene: -
v_gene: TRBV5-4
CDR3aa: CASSLLGDGELFF
CDR3nt: TGTGCCAGCAGCTTATTGGGGGACGGGGAGCTGTTTTTT

j_gene: TRBJ2-1
abundance: -
d_gene: -
v_gene: TRBV6-1
CDR3aa: CASSQSYNEQFF
CDR3nt: TGTGCCAGCAGCCAAAGCTACAATGAGCAGTTCTTC

j_gene: TRBJ1-5
abundance: -
d_gene: -
v_gene: TRBV30
CDR3aa: CAWSVHWSNQPQHF
CDR3nt: TGTGCCTGGAGTGTACATTGGAGCAATCAGCCCCAGCATTTT

j_gene: TRBJ2-1
abundance: -
d_gene: TRBD2
v_gene: TRBV7-8
CDR3aa: CASRSASGLYNEQFF
CDR3nt: TGTGCCAGCAGGTCAGCTAGCGGATTATACAATGAGCAGTTCTTC

j_gene: TRBJ1-1
abundance: -
d_gene: -
v_gene: TRBV9
CDR3aa: CASSAAENTEAFF
CDR3nt: TGTGCCAGCAGCGCCGCGGAGAACACTGAAGCTTTCTTT

j_gene: TRBJ2-1
abundance: few
d_gene: -
v_gene: TRBV7-3
CDR3aa: CASSPREYNEQFF
CDR3nt: TGTGCCAGCAGCCCAAGGGAGTACAATGAGCAGTTCTTC

j_gene: TRBJ2-3
abundance: -
d_gene: -
v_gene: TRBV4-3
CDR3aa: CASSQDALYGPDTQYF
CDR3nt: TGCGCCAGCAGCCAAGACGCTCTCTACGGGCCAGATACGCAGTATTTT

j_gene: TRBJ2-3
abundance: -
d_gene: -
v_gene: TRBV4-3
CDR3aa: CASSQTNLADTQYF
CDR3nt: TGCGCCAGCAGCCAAACAAACCTAGCAGATACGCAGTATTTT

j_gene: TRBJ2-3
abundance: -
d_gene: -
v_gene: TRBV25-1
CDR3aa: CASSDSRRAGDTQYF
CDR3nt: TGTGCCAGCAGTGATTCGCGGAGGGCCGGAGATACGCAGTATTTT

j_gene: TRBJ2-3
abundance: -
d_gene: TRBD2
v_gene: TRBV5-6
CDR3aa: CASSLVAGGGRVSRDTQYF
CDR3nt: TGTGCCAGCAGCTTGGTGGCAGGCGGCGGGAGGGTTTCCAGAGATACGCAGTATTTT

j_gene: TRBJ2-4
abundance: -
d_gene: -
v_gene: TRBV19
CDR3aa: CASSITGIAKNIQYF
CDR3nt: TGTGCCAGTAGTATTACAGGGATAGCCAAAAACATTCAGTACTTC

j_gene: TRBJ2-1
abundance: few
d_gene: TRBD2
v_gene: TRBV19
CDR3aa: CASSPQLAGFYNEQFF
CDR3nt: TGTGCCAGTAGTCCCCAACTAGCGGGGTTCTACAATGAGCAGTTCTTC

j_gene: TRBJ1-4
abundance: -
d_gene: -
v_gene: TRBV4-1
CDR3aa: CASSWAPNEKLFF
CDR3nt: TGCGCCAGCAGCTGGGCCCCAAATGAAAAACTGTTTTTT

j_gene: TRBJ2-1
abundance: -
d_gene: TRBD2
v_gene: TRBV9
CDR3aa: CASSEVPTTSGRADNEQFF
CDR3nt: TGTGCCAGCAGCGAAGTACCCACGACTAGCGGGAGGGCGGACAATGAGCAGTTCTTC

j_gene: TRBJ2-7
abundance: -
d_gene: TRBD1
v_gene: TRBV18
CDR3aa: CASSPLAGTGGYEQYF
CDR3nt: TGTGCCAGCTCACCATTAGCCGGGACAGGAGGGTACGAGCAGTACTTC

j_gene: TRBJ2-7
abundance: few
d_gene: -
v_gene: TRBV7-9
CDR3aa: CASSQGTSSSYEQYF
CDR3nt: TGTGCCAGCAGCCAAGGTACTAGTAGCTCCTACGAGCAGTACTTC

j_gene: TRBJ2-1
abundance: -
d_gene: -
v_gene: TRBV2
CDR3aa: CASRSYNEQFF
CDR3nt: TGTGCCAGCAGGTCCTACAATGAGCAGTTCTTC

j_gene: TRBJ2-3
abundance: -
d_gene: -
v_gene: TRBV15
CDR3aa: CATSRDGRADTDTQYF
CDR3nt: TGTGCCACCAGCAGAGATGGGCGTGCCGACACAGATACGCAGTATTTT

j_gene: TRBJ2-1
abundance: -
d_gene: TRBD2
v_gene: TRBV30
CDR3aa: CAWSVGLGAGEQFF
CDR3nt: TGTGCCTGGAGTGTCGGACTAGGAGCCGGTGAGCAGTTCTTC

j_gene: TRBJ2-7
abundance: -
d_gene: -
v_gene: TRBV14
CDR3aa: CASSPVGFSGEQYF
CDR3nt: TGTGCCAGCAGCCCGGTAGGCTTCTCAGGGGAGCAGTACTTC

j_gene: TRBJ2-1
abundance: few
d_gene: TRBD2
v_gene: TRBV28
CDR3aa: CASSSATSGRNNEQFF
CDR3nt: TGTGCCAGCAGTTCCGCGACTAGCGGGAGAAACAATGAGCAGTTCTTC

j_gene: TRBJ2-1
abundance: few
d_gene: TRBD2
v_gene: TRBV7-9
CDR3aa: CASSHTSGTDNEQFF
CDR3nt: TGTGCCAGCAGCCACACTAGCGGAACTGACAATGAGCAGTTCTTC

j_gene: TRBJ2-3
abundance: few
d_gene: -
v_gene: TRBV2
CDR3aa: CASMRGTDTQYF
CDR3nt: TGTGCCAGCATGAGGGGAACAGATACGCAGTATTTT

j_gene: TRBJ2-6
abundance: few
d_gene: -
v_gene: TRBV30
CDR3aa: CAWSEQVVANVLTF
CDR3nt: TGTGCCTGGAGTGAACAGGTGGTTGCCAACGTCCTGACTTTC

j_gene: TRBJ2-3
abundance: few
d_gene: -
v_gene: TRBV5-1
CDR3aa: CASRRDSTDTQYF
CDR3nt: TGCGCCAGCAGGAGGGATAGCACAGATACGCAGTATTTT

j_gene: TRBJ2-1
abundance: -
d_gene: -
v_gene: TRBV20-1
CDR3aa: CSVGNEQFF
CDR3nt: TGCAGTGTGGGCAATGAGCAGTTCTTC

j_gene: TRBJ2-7
abundance: few
d_gene: TRBD1
v_gene: TRBV5-1
CDR3aa: CASSPTGQGLREQYF
CDR3nt: TGCGCCAGCAGCCCGACGGGACAGGGCCTTAGGGAGCAGTACTTC

j_gene: TRBJ2-1
abundance: few
d_gene: -
v_gene: TRBV5-1
CDR3aa: CASNDRSYNEQFF
CDR3nt: TGCGCCAGCAACGACAGGTCCTACAATGAGCAGTTCTTC

j_gene: TRBJ2-3
abundance: -
d_gene: -
v_gene: TRBV2
CDR3aa: CASSEAILASTDTQYF
CDR3nt: TGTGCCAGCAGTGAAGCTATACTAGCCTCCACAGATACGCAGTATTTT

j_gene: TRBJ2-5
abundance: few
d_gene: -
v_gene: TRBV5-4
CDR3aa: CASRVDRQETQYF
CDR3nt: TGTGCCAGCAGGGTCGACAGGCAAGAGACCCAGTACTTC

j_gene: TRBJ2-7
abundance: few
d_gene: -
v_gene: TRBV30
CDR3aa: CAWSVRRTHYEQYF
CDR3nt: TGTGCCTGGAGTGTACGACGGACTCATTACGAGCAGTACTTC

j_gene: TRBJ2-5
abundance: -
d_gene: -
v_gene: TRBV11-3
CDR3aa: CASSLSGQETQYF
CDR3nt: TGTGCCAGCAGCTTATCTGGCCAAGAGACCCAGTACTTC

j_gene: TRBJ1-1
abundance: -
d_gene: -
v_gene: TRBV11-2
CDR3aa: CASSLYSTEAFF
CDR3nt: TGTGCCAGCAGCTTATATAGCACTGAAGCTTTCTTT

j_gene: TRBJ2-3
abundance: few
d_gene: -
v_gene: TRBV28
CDR3aa: CASSQTSTDTQYF
CDR3nt: TGTGCCAGCAGTCAGACTAGCACAGATACGCAGTATTTT

j_gene: TRBJ2-5
abundance: few
d_gene: TRBD1
v_gene: TRBV7-9
CDR3aa: CASSPRTGAETQYF
CDR3nt: TGTGCCAGCAGCCCCCGGACAGGGGCGGAGACCCAGTACTTC